Listed below are T cell receptor beta chains from one sample, sequenced in a study of radiation and T cells in renal cell carcinoma. The data were produced by immunoSEQ multiplex PCR, yet TCRdb's version contains in-frame clones alone and is incomplete. This table holds around 130,000 clones, 70% to 90% found once. Sequenced here: blood, sampled from a patient whose treatment included radiotherapy and nephrectomy. These receptors were taken from a woman in her 70s with renal cell carcinoma. CDR3s include the opening cysteine and the closing phenylalanine or tryptophan. Each record gives: clone size, V gene, D gene, J gene, CDR3 DNA, CDR3 protein. A D gene is named only where the DNA matches it firmly. Size tells how often a clone was seen (once, few, many) or the class of an expanded clone, and some rows leave it out.

-	TRBV19	-	TRBJ2-7	TGTGCCAGTAGTATAGGGTCGCTTCTCTCCTACGAGCAGTACTTC	CASSIGSLLSYEQYF
-	TRBV6-1	-	TRBJ2-7	TGTGCCAGCAGACTTAGGGACACCCCGTCGCGCGAGCAGTACTTC	CASRLRDTPSREQYF
-	TRBV7-3	TRBD2	TRBJ2-2	TGTGCCACCGCCCTCCTACCACCTAGCGGGGGCTCGAACACCGGGGAGCTGTTTTTT	CATALLPPSGGSNTGELFF
-	TRBV7-2	-	TRBJ2-2	TGTGCCAGCAGCTTAGGAGCGGGCTCGAACACCGGGGAGCTGTTTTTT	CASSLGAGSNTGELFF
-	TRBV6-1	-	TRBJ2-2	TGTGCCAGCAGTGGCAACAGGGAAGCCGGGGAGCTGTTTTTT	CASSGNREAGELFF
-	TRBV7-9	-	TRBJ2-7	TGTGCCAGCAGCTTATCGGGTATCGTCCACGAGCAGTACTTC	CASSLSGIVHEQYF
-	TRBV30	-	TRBJ2-4	TGTGCCTGGAGTGTAGCCTATCCGAAAAACATTCAGTACTTC	CAWSVAYPKNIQYF
once	TRBV5-4	-	TRBJ1-6	TGTGCCAGCAGCTTGGAGATTCGGGGAGGGGATTCACCCCTCCACTTT	CASSLEIRGGDSPLHF
-	TRBV28	-	TRBJ1-1	TGTGCCAGCAGACCCACAGGGCGTTTGAACACTGAAGCTTTCTTT	CASRPTGRLNTEAFF
-	TRBV28	TRBD1	TRBJ1-1	TGTGCCAGCAGTTTATTCGCCCAGGGGGCGAGGAGAGTTGAAGCTTTCTTT	CASSLFAQGARRVEAFF
once	TRBV19	-	TRBJ1-5	TGTGCCAGTACCTTTAGGGGGGGGGCTGGTCAGCCCCAGCATTTT	CASTFRGGAGQPQHF
-	TRBV4-3	-	TRBJ2-7	TGCGCCAGCAGCCAAGATAGGAAGGGGCGCACGTACTTC	CASSQDRKGRTYF
-	TRBV11-2	-	TRBJ1-1	TGTGCCAGCAGCTTGGCCGTTTGGGGGGCTGACACTGAAGCTTTCTTT	CASSLAVWGADTEAFF
-	TRBV4-1	-	TRBJ2-2	TGCGCCAGCAGCCAAGGCCCCTTAGTCGGACATACCGGGGAGCTGTTTTTT	CASSQGPLVGHTGELFF
once	TRBV11-3	-	TRBJ2-5	TGTGCCAGCAGTCCCTGGGCAGCGGGTGCCCAAGAGACCCAGTACTTC	CASSPWAAGAQETQYF
-	TRBV6-1	TRBD1	TRBJ2-5	TGTGCCAGCAGTGAAGCTACAGGGGGCTCCGGAGAGACCCAGTACTTC	CASSEATGGSGETQYF
-	TRBV4-3	-	TRBJ1-6	TGCGCCAGCAGCCAACGGACTTCACCCCTCCACTTT	CASSQRTSPLHF
once	TRBV7-9	-	TRBJ1-1	TGTGCCAGCAGCTTAATTCCCGGGCCCCCTGAAGCTTTCTTT	CASSLIPGPPEAFF
-	TRBV27	-	TRBJ2-7	TGTGCCAGCAGGGGGGGGACACCCTCTTTCCCGAGGGTCTACGAGCAGTACTTC	CASRGGTPSFPRVYEQYF
-	TRBV19	TRBD1	TRBJ1-2	TGTGCCAGTAGTACCTCAGGGGGCTATGGCTACACCTTC	CASSTSGGYGYTF
-	TRBV5-1	TRBD1	TRBJ1-2	TGCGCCAGCAGCCAAGGACAGGCTACTAACTATGGCTACACCTTC	CASSQGQATNYGYTF
-	TRBV5-1	TRBD2	TRBJ2-3	TGCGCCAGCAGCTCGTCGGGACTAGCGGAGAACACAGATACGCAGTATTTT	CASSSSGLAENTDTQYF
-	TRBV30	-	TRBJ1-4	TGTGCCTGGAGTTCCGACTCGGGCGTGAGTGAAAAACTGTTTTTT	CAWSSDSGVSEKLFF
-	TRBV2	TRBD1	TRBJ1-5	TGTGCCAGCAGTTTTCCGGGACAGGGTAGCAATCAGCCCCAGCATTTT	CASSFPGQGSNQPQHF
-	TRBV5-3	TRBD1	TRBJ1-1	TGTGCCAGAAGCTCGACTCGGGACAGGGGATTCGAAGCTTTCTTT	CARSSTRDRGFEAFF
-	TRBV21-1	-	TRBJ1-4	TGTGCCAGCTGTGTCGCAGGGGTCTCTGAAAAACTGTTTTTT	CASCVAGVSEKLFF
few	TRBV7-7	-	TRBJ2-5	TGTGCTAGCAGCTTAGGGAGAGGGACCCAAGAGACCCAGTACTTC	CASSLGRGTQETQYF
-	TRBV4-2	TRBD1	TRBJ1-1	TGTGCCAGCAGCCAAAACGACAGGGCCCCTGAAGCTTTCTTT	CASSQNDRAPEAFF
-	TRBV7-2	TRBD2	TRBJ2-5	TGTGCCAGCAGCCCGCGGACTAGCGGGGGAGAGACCCAGTACTTC	CASSPRTSGGETQYF
once	TRBV7-2	TRBD1	TRBJ1-6	TGTGCCAGCAGCTTAGGGAACAGGGGTAATTCACCCCTCCACTTT	CASSLGNRGNSPLHF
-	TRBV28	-	TRBJ2-7	TGTGCCAGCAGTTTATTATACGGCGAACCCTACGAGCAGTACTTC	CASSLLYGEPYEQYF
-	TRBV19	TRBD1	TRBJ2-1	TGTGCCAGTAGTAAGACAGGGAGTGCGTACAATGAGCAGTTCTTC	CASSKTGSAYNEQFF
-	TRBV9	TRBD1	TRBJ2-5	TGTGCCAGCAGCGTAGTCGGGGACAGGGTCGAGACCCAGTACTTC	CASSVVGDRVETQYF
-	TRBV19	-	TRBJ1-1	TGTGCCAGTAGTATCAGGGGCATGAACACTGAAGCTTTCTTT	CASSIRGMNTEAFF
-	TRBV5-1	-	TRBJ2-3	TGCGCCAGCAGCTTGGTGCGGGGGCTTACGGATACGCAGTATTTT	CASSLVRGLTDTQYF